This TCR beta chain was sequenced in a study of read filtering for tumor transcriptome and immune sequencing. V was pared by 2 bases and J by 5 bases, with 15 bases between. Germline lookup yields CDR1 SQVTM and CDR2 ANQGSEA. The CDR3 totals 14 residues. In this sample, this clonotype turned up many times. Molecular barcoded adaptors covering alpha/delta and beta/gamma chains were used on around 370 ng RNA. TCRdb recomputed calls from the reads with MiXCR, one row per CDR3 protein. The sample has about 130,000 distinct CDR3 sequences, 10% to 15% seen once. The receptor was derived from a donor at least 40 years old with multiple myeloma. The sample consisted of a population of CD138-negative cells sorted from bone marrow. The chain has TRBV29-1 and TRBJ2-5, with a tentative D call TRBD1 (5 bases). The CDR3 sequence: CSVEPPGYRETQYF. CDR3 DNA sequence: TGCAGCGTTGAACCGCCAGGGTATCGGGAGACCCAGTACTTC. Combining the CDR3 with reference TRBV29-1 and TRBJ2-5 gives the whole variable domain SAVISQKPSRDICQRGTSLTIQCQVDSQVTMMFWYRQQPGQSLTLIATANQGSEATYESGFVIDKFPISRPNLTFSTLTVSNMSPEDSSIYLCSVEPPGYRETQYFGPGTRLLVL.